The sequence of this TCR beta chain was determined in a study of CD8+CD57+ T cells in acquired aplastic anemia. Across the study: CD4+ and CD8+ cells, once sorted, gave DNA averaging roughly 3 ug.

CDR1 is KGHDR, CDR2 SFDVKD, per germline. Losses at the gene ends were 6 bases for V and 7 bases for J; bases not matched to a gene: 7. The CDR3 has 13 amino acids. It was patients with CD8+CD57+ cell expansion by flow cytometry who were chosen for sequencing. Severe acquired aplastic anemia was the diagnosis recorded for all patients. Untreated patients provided the blood samples, with no therapy given before sampling. Genomic DNA served as template for TCR beta VDJ and CDR3 profiling. TCRdb re-called the reads with MiXCR, one entry per CDR3 protein. In the table there are 100,000 to 150,000 distinct CDR3 sequences, less than 50% of which are singletons.

The TCR was taken from a human donor with aplastic anemia. The specimen was sorted CD4+, CD8+, or CD8+CD57+ T cells (not recorded which) from PBMCs. V usage is TRBV24-1 and J usage is TRBJ1-2; 7 positions agree with TRBD1. CDR3 residues: CATSQGGSSGYTF. In DNA form, the CDR3 reads TGTGCCACCAGTCAAGGGGGCAGTAGTGGCTACACCTTC.